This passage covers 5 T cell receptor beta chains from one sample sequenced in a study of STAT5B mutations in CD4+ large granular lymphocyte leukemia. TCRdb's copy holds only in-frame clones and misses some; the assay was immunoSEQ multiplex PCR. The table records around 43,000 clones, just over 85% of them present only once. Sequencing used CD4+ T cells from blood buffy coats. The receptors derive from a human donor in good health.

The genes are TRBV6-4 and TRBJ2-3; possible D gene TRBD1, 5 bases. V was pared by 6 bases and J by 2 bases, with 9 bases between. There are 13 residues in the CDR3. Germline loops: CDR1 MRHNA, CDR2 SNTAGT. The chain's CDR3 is CASSRQNTDTQYF. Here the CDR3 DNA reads TGTGCCAGCAGCAGACAGAACACAGATACGCAGTATTTT.

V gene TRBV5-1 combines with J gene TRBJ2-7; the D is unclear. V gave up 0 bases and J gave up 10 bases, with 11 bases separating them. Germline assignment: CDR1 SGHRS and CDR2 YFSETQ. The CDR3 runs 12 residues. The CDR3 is CASSLDSWSQYF. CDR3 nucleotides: TGCGCCAGCAGCTTGGATAGTTGGTCACAGTACTTC.

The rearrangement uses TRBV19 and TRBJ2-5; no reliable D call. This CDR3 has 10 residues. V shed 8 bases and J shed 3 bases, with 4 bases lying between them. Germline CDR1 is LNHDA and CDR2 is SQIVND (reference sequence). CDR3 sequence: CASGKETQYF. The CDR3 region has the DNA TGTGCCAGTGGTAAAGAGACCCAGTACTTC.

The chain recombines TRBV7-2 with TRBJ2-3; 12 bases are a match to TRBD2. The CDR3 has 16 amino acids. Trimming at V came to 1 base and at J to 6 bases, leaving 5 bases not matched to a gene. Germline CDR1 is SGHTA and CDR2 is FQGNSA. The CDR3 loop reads CASSLGLAGDPDTQYF. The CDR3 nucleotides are TGTGCCAGCAGCTTAGGACTAGCGGGAGATCCGGATACGCAGTATTTT.

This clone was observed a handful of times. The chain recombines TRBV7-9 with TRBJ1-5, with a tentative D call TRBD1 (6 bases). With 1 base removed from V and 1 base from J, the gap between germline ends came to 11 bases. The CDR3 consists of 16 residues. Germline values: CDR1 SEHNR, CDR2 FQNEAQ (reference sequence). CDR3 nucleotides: TGTGCCAGCAGCTTAGGATCTGGACAGAGCAATCAGCCCCAGCATTTT. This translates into CASSLGSGQSNQPQHF.